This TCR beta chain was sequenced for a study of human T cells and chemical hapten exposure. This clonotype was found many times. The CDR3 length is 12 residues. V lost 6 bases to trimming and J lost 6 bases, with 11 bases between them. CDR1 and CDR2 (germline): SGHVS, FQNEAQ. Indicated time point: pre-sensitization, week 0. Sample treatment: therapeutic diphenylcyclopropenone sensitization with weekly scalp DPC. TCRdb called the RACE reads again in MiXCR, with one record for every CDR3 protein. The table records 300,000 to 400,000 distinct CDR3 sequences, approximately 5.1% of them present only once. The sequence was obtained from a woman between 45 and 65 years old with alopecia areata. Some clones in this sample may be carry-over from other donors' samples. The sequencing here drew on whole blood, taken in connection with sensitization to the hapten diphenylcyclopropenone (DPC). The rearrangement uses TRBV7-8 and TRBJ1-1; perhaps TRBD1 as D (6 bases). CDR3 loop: CASSWGQSEAFF. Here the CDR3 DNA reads TGTGCCAGCAGTTGGGGACAATCTGAAGCTTTCTTT. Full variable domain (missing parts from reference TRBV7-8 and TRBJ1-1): GAGVSQSPRYKVAKRGQDVALRCDPISGHVSLFWYQQALGQGPEFLTYFQNEAQLDKSGLPSDRFFAERPEGSVSTLKIQRTQQEDSAVYLCASSWGQSEAFFGQGTRLTVV.